A single sample is the source of the 5 T cell receptor beta chains below, sequenced in a study of T-cell memory formation after mild COVID-19 (dated by TCRdb to the early 2020s). Libraries came from 5' RACE. Instrument on record: Illumina NovaSeq 6000. TCRdb reanalyzed the raw reads on its own, using fastp at Q25 for trimming and MiXCR for clone calling, and kept in-frame beta chains. Rows with a matching CDR3 protein are joined into one entry that keeps the most common DNA and genes. The sample table contains 350,000 or so distinct CDR3 sequences; only one count was recorded for roughly 19% of them. The biggest ten clones account for around a fifth of the sample. The sample consisted of PBMCs or a T cell subset sorted from them (not recorded which). Receptors were obtained from a man between 18 and 35 years old who had mild COVID-19 (a few samples of this study predate the infection). The sample titles of this study are shuffled in the database, so cell type and time point are left out; the donor was told from shared clones.

The chain is built from TRBV18 and TRBJ1-2; 7 nucleotides match TRBD1. V shed 3 bases, J shed 4 bases, and the junction held 8 bases outside the gene matches. Germline CDR1 reads KGHSH; CDR2 reads LQKENI. This CDR3 is built from 15 residues. This CDR3 reads CASSPRDSASYGYTF. The DNA for the CDR3 is TGTGCCAGCTCACCCCGGGACAGTGCGAGCTATGGCTACACCTTC.

V and J are TRBV9 and TRBJ2-3, with D possibly TRBD2 on 7 matching bases. The germline gives CDR1 SGDLS, CDR2 YYNGEE. The CDR3 runs to 14 residues. Trimming took 4 bases from V and 4 from J, leaving 13 bases between them. The chain's CDR3 is CASSPGGVADTQYF. CDR3 in DNA: TGTGCCAGCAGCCCGGGGGGCGTCGCAGATACGCAGTATTTT.

The chain carries TRBV5-1 and TRBJ1-1; D call uncertain. The CDR3 runs 17 residues. The germline V gene encodes CDR1 SGHRS and CDR2 YFSETQ. Trimming removed 2 bases from V and 1 base from J, with 18 bases in between. The CDR3 is CASSFSGPAFANTEAFF. The CDR3 DNA reads as TGCGCCAGCAGCTTCTCGGGTCCGGCCTTCGCGAACACTGAAGCTTTCTTT.

V and J are TRBV7-2 and TRBJ1-4; D unclear. V was cut by 8 bases and J by 4 bases, with 11 bases left in between. Looked up from germline, CDR1 is SGHTA and CDR2 is FQGNSA. This CDR3 is 13 amino acids long. This CDR3 reads CASGIPVNEKLFF. CDR3 nucleotides: TGTGCCAGCGGTATCCCAGTTAATGAAAAACTGTTTTTT. The full variable domain, rest sourced from reference TRBV7-2 and TRBJ1-4, is GAGVSQSPSNKVTEKGKDVELRCDPISGHTALYWYRQSLGQGLEFLIYFQGNSAPDKSGLPSDRFSAERTGGSVSTLTIQRTQQEDSAVYLCASGIPVNEKLFFGSGTQLSVL.

This clonotype has more than one count but fewer than ten. The chain combines TRBV7-6 with TRBJ2-3; D may correspond to TRBD1 or TRBD2 (6 bases each). V lost 4 bases and J 2 bases, leaving 16 bases between the germline ends. The CDR3 is 16 residues long. In germline, CDR1 is SGHVS, CDR2 FNYEAQ. The CDR3 reads CASSSLRGGHTDTQYF. The CDR3 bases are TGTGCCAGCAGCTCCTTGCGAGGGGGGCACACAGATACGCAGTATTTT.